This T cell receptor (beta chain) was sequenced during a study of post-analysis software for immune sequencing data. Study-wide results and caveats: TRBV5-6, TRBV5-1 and TRBV20-1 belonged to a set of about five TRBV segments that were more frequent in patients than controls.

As for this clonotype: Its antigen remains unknown.

The CDR3 is 15 amino acids. V dropped 5 bases and J dropped 8; count of bases not matched to a gene: 10. Included in the TCR beta cDNA libraries were unique molecular identifiers. TCRdb passed the PCR reads through MiXCR, listing each CDR3 protein once. The data contain 650,000 to 850,000 distinct CDR3 sequences, approximately 44% of them singletons. This chain links TRBV12-3 or TRBV12-4 with TRBJ2-1; 9 bases line up with TRBD2. Sequencing was carried out using blood. This sequence was found in a girl aged 5 to 17 with multiple sclerosis. The CDR3 protein is CASSPRAGGPHEQFF. For the CDR3, the DNA is TGTGCCAGCAGTCCCCGAGCGGGAGGACCACATGAGCAGTTCTTC.